This T cell receptor beta chain stems from a study of blood T cell repertoires in COVID-19. Study overall: Acute-phase and convalescent COVID-19 samples originated in the United States, Italy and Spain. PBMCs, B-cell-depleted T cells, or T cells were the source of the cDNA or gDNA that made up the material.

CDR3 size: 16 residues. Per germline, CDR1 SGHVS and CDR2 FNYEAQ. V shed 6 bases and J 7 bases; nucleotides not matched to a gene: 9. Per the original methods: It was from reference gene primer amplification that nucleated cell counts were estimated. Data came from immunoSEQ multiplex PCR; TCRdb stores just in-frame clones and leaves some out. V, J and clone size reflect that table, while D and trimming were determined from the DNA. The sample consists of 150,000 to 200,000 clones, about 88% of them appearing once. The receptor's source is a man younger than 30 with acute or convalescent COVID-19. Sequencing was done on a sample of peripheral blood. The chain is built from TRBV7-6 and TRBJ2-1; 13 positions agree with TRBD2. The DNA for the CDR3 is TGTGCCAGCAGTTTACTAGCGGGGGGGCCTGTAAATGAGCAGTTCTTC. Translated, it gives CASSLLAGGPVNEQFF.